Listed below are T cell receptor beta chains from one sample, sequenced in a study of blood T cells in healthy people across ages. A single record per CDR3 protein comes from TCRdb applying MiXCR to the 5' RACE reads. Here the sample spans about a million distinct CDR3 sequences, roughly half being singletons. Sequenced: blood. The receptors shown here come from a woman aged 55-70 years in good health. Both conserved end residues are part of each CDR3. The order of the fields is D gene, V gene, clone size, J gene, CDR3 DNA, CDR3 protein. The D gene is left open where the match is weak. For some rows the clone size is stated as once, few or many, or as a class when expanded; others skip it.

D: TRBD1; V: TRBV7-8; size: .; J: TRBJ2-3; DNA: TGTGCCAGCAGGCCCAGGTGGACAGGGCTTACAGATACGCAGTATTTT; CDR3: CASRPRWTGLTDTQYF
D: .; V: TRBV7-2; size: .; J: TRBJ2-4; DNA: TGTGCCAGCAGCGGTCCTCTAGGTGCCAAAAACATTCAGTACTTC; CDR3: CASSGPLGAKNIQYF
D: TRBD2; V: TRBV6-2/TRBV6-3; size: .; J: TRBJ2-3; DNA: TGTGCCAGCAGTTACGGGGCTAGCGGGAGAGGGAGTACGCAGTATTTT; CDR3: CASSYGASGRGSTQYF
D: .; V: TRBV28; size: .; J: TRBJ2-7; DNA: TGTGCCAGCAGTTCCCCCCTGAGGGAGGATGCCTACGAGCAGTACTTC; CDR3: CASSSPLREDAYEQYF
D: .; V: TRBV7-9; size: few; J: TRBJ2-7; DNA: TGTGCCAGCAGCCCCCTAAATTACGAGCAGTACTTC; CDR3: CASSPLNYEQYF
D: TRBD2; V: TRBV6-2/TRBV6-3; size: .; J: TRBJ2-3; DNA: TGTGCCAGCAGAACTTACAGAGCGGGAGGGCCTGGCACAGATACGCAGTATTTT; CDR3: CASRTYRAGGPGTDTQYF
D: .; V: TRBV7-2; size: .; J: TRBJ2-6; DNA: TGTGCCAGCAGCCTTAGGGCTGGGGCCAACGTCCTGACTTTC; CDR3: CASSLRAGANVLTF
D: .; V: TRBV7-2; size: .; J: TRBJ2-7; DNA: TGTGCCAGCAGCTCCCGACTAGGCTTCGAGCAGTACTTC; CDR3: CASSSRLGFEQYF
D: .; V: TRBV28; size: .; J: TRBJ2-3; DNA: TGTGCCAGCAGTCCCCCGGCTTTCACAGATACGCAGTATTTT; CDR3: CASSPPAFTDTQYF
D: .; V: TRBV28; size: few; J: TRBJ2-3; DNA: TGTGCCAGCAGTTTAGGGGCCATTAGTGGAGATACGCAGTATTTT; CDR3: CASSLGAISGDTQYF
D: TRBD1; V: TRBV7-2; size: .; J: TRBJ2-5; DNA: TGTGCCAGCAGCTTAAACAGGGGGCTAGAGACCCAGTACTTC; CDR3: CASSLNRGLETQYF
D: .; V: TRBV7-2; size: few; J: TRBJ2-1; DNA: TGTGCCAGCAGCTTAGACGGCGGAACGACCTACAATGAGCAGTTCTTC; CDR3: CASSLDGGTTYNEQFF
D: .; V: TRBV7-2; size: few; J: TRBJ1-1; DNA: TGTGCCAGCAGCCCCCCGGGTCCCCCTGAAGCTTTCTTT; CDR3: CASSPPGPPEAFF
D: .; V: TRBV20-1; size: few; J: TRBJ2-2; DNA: TGCAGTGCTAGCCGAAACACCGGGGAGCTGTTTTTT; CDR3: CSASRNTGELFF
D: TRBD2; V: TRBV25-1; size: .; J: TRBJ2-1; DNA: TGTGCCAGCAGTGAAAATGGAGGGACTAGATATTACAATGAGCAGTTCTTC; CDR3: CASSENGGTRYYNEQFF
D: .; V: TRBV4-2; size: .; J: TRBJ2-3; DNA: TGTGCCAGCAGCCAGGGACGCCCCACAGATACGCAGTATTTT; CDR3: CASSQGRPTDTQYF
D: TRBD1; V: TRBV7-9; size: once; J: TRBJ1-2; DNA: TGTGCCAGCAGCGCGCGAACCCACGGACAGGGAGGGTCCTATGGCTACACCTTC; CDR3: CASSARTHGQGGSYGYTF
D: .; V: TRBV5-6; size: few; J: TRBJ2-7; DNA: TGTGCCAGCAGCTACGCGGGACTGAGTTACGAGCAGTACTTC; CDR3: CASSYAGLSYEQYF
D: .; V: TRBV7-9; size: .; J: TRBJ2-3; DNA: TGTGCCAGCAGCTTACAGCACAACACAGATACGCAGTATTTT; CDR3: CASSLQHNTDTQYF
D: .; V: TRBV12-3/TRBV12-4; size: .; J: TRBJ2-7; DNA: TGTGCCAGCAGTTTGGTGGGAGAGGTCTACGAGCAGTACTTC; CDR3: CASSLVGEVYEQYF
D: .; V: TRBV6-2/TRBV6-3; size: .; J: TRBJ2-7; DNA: TGTGCCAGCAGTGCCCGGACAGTAACCTACGAGCAGTACTTC; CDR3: CASSARTVTYEQYF
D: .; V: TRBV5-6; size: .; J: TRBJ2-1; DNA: TGTGCCAGCAGCTTGGACCCTCGAGCCCACAATGAGCAGTTCTTC; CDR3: CASSLDPRAHNEQFF
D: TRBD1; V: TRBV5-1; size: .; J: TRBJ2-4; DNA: TGCGCCAGCAGCTTCGGGACAGGGGGCGTTGGGGAGCAGTACTTC; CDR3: CASSFGTGGVGEQYF
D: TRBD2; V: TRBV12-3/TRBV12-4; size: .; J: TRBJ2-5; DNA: TGTGCCAGCAGTTTTAAACTAGCGGGAGGAGTCGGCAAAGAGACCCAGTACTTC; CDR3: CASSFKLAGGVGKETQYF
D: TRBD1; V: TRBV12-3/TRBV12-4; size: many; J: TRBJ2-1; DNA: TGTGCCACCGGACAGGGGATATACAATGAGCAGTTCTTC; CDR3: CATGQGIYNEQFF
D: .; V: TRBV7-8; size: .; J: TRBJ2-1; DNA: TGTGCCAGCAGCCTGCAAACCACGAGACCCTACAATGAGCAGTTCTTC; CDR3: CASSLQTTRPYNEQFF
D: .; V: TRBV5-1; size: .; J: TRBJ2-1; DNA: TGCGCCAGCAGCCACCCGTCCTACAATGAGCAGTTCTTC; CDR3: CASSHPSYNEQFF
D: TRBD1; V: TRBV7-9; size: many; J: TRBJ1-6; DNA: TGTGCCAGCAGCCTAACAGGGGCGAGGTCACCCCTCCACTTT; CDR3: CASSLTGARSPLHF
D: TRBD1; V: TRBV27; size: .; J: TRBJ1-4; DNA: TGTGCCAGCAGTTTAGCGGGGACAGGGTATGAAAAACTGTTTTTT; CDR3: CASSLAGTGYEKLFF